The present entry profiles one T cell receptor (beta chain) with its context. These data belong to a study of control samples from healthy donors and cancer patients. Produced via immunoSEQ multiplex PCR; TCRdb's table is partial and in-frame only. The sample holds some 150,000 clones, under 96% seen once. CDR3 length equals 18 residues. Deletions cut 2 bases from V and 3 bases from J, with 19 bases between. Germline V gene lookup returns CDR1 KGHSY and CDR2 FQNENV. Sequenced input: blood. This clonotype was sampled from a woman aged 25 to 39 in good health. This chain connects TRBV16 to TRBJ1-4; D not resolved. CDR3 bases: TGTGCCAGCAGCCAAGAGACTGGTATGGTTTCGGCTAATGAAAAACTGTTTTTT. This translates into CASSQETGMVSANEKLFF.